The clone carrying this TCR beta chain was recorded at least ten times. Its cognate antigen is unknown. This entry comes from a study of identical twins. The study, taken as a whole, reports: Memory repertoires showed no such pattern, whereas abundant cord blood beta clonotypes carried fewer insertions.

MiXCR, run by TCRdb on the 5' RACE reads, gives a single entry per CDR3 protein. The data hold some 240,000 distinct CDR3 sequences, with about 10% observed a single time. The CDR3 extends over 14 amino acids. Per germline, CDR1 SGHTA and CDR2 FQGNSA. V lost 5 bases and J lost 0, with 7 bases in between. The sample comprised memory T cells sorted from blood. The chain couples TRBV7-2 to TRBJ2-2; D is unclear. The source of this sequence is a man between 50 and 59 years old in good health. CDR3 loop: CASSLTTNTGELFF. For the CDR3, the DNA is TGTGCCAGCAGCCTAACTACGAACACCGGGGAGCTGTTTTTT.